The entry below describes one T cell receptor beta chain. This sample stems from a study of shared T cell receptors in the human thymus. The assay was immunoSEQ multiplex PCR, and TCRdb's table has in-frame clones only and misses some. Among more than 550,000 clones, 80% to 90% were seen once, and the ten largest hold 0.0094%. The CDR3 contains 15 residues. The V gene's germline CDR1 is MNHNS and CDR2 SASEGT. Trimming took 8 bases from V and 0 from J, leaving 16 bases between them. These data were likewise used in another study, on human thymus T cells. That paper notes: Resections from corrective heart surgery supplied the thymus tissue. Repertoires sampled from thymus and blood appeared biased in V and J gene usage.

Sequenced material: thymocytes. The sequence came from a boy under three years old with a congenital heart defect. The J gene is TRBJ1-1, the V gene TRBV6-1; no reliable D call. In DNA form, the CDR3 reads TGTGCCAGCGAGGGTCTTGACGGATTGAACACTGAAGCTTTCTTT. Translated: CASEGLDGLNTEAFF.